Shown below are 9 T cell receptor beta chains from a single sample sequenced in a study of T-cell memory formation after mild COVID-19. From the 5' RACE reads, TCRdb called clonotypes with MiXCR, one entry per CDR3 protein. The table lists hundreds of thousands of distinct CDR3 sequences, roughly 25% of them singletons. The sequenced sample consisted of PBMCs or a T cell subset sorted from them (not recorded which). These receptors were collected from an adult woman who had mild COVID-19 (a few samples of this study predate the infection). Cell type and time point are not known.

This chain uses TRBV20-1 with TRBJ1-5; D possibly corresponds to TRBD1 (6 bases). Germline CDR1 reads DFQATT; CDR2 reads SNEGSKA (reference sequence). The V end was cut by 0 bases, the J end by 7 bases, with 16 bases between. This CDR3 region has 15 residues. The CDR3 spells CSARDLDRPRQPQHF. The CDR3 bases are TGCAGTGCTAGAGATCTCGACAGGCCAAGGCAGCCCCAGCATTTT.

The sample holds a few counts of this clonotype. The J gene is TRBJ2-3, the V gene TRBV12-3 or TRBV12-4; TRBD1 aligns across 11 bases. Unmatched junction bases numbered 3, after V lost 8 bases and J lost 5 bases. The CDR3 has 13 residues. The CDR3 DNA reads as TGTGCCAGCTGGGACAGGGGGATAGATACGCAGTATTTT. Residues: CASWDRGIDTQYF.

This clonotype was detected only a few times. CDR3 sequence reads: CASSQDRGEQFF. In DNA form, the CDR3 reads TGCGCCAGCAGCCAAGATCGCGGAGAGCAGTTCTTC. The V and J genes are TRBV4-3 and TRBJ2-1; no clear D. V lost 0 bases, J lost 10 bases, and 7 bases lay in between. This CDR3 has 12 amino acids. The germline CDR1 and CDR2 sequences are LGHNA and YSLEER.

This clonotype came up a few times. The chain combines TRBV7-9 with TRBJ2-3; D is unresolved. CDR1 and CDR2 (germline): SEHNR, FQNEAQ (reference sequence). V lost 5 bases to trimming and J lost 3 bases, with 15 bases between them. CDR3 length: 15 amino acids. CDR3 region: CASSPVQSRTDTQYF. The CDR3 DNA reads TGTGCCAGCAGCCCTGTCCAGTCGAGAACAGATACGCAGTATTTT.

This clonotype was seen a few times. The chain links TRBV9 to TRBJ2-2; no clear D gene. The CDR3 totals 15 residues. V was shortened by 5 bases and J by 3 bases, with 14 bases between the two germline ends. The germline CDR1 and CDR2 sequences are SGDLS and YYNGEE. The CDR3 DNA sequence: TGTGCCAGCAGACCAAACCAGATTCACACCGGGGAGCTGTTTTTT. Translated, it gives CASRPNQIHTGELFF.

This clonotype was seen at least ten times. This chain uses TRBV5-6 with TRBJ2-7; D uncertain. This CDR3 is built from 14 residues. Trimming left V 3 bases short and J 2 bases short, with 12 bases between. Germline lookup yields CDR1 SGHDT and CDR2 YYEEEE. The CDR3, as DNA: TGTGCCAGCAGCTCGAGTTGGCAGACCTACGAGCAGTACTTC. This translates into CASSSSWQTYEQYF.

The CDR3 here is CASSQENRAYEQYF. In DNA form, the CDR3 reads TGTGCCAGCAGCCAAGAGAACAGGGCCTACGAGCAGTACTTC. The chain joins TRBV4-2 to TRBJ2-7, with a tentative D call TRBD1 (6 bases). Per the germline V gene, CDR1 is LGHNA and CDR2 is YNFKEQ. This CDR3 is 14 amino acids long. Trimming stripped 0 bases from V and 2 bases from J, with 8 bases between.

Only a few counts were recorded for this clonotype. V is TRBV24-1 and J is TRBJ2-1, with 9 bases lining up with TRBD2. V was clipped by 9 bases and J by 5 bases; unmatched bases: 7. This CDR3 comprises 14 residues. From germline, CDR1 is KGHDR and CDR2 SFDVKD. In DNA, the CDR3 is TGTGCCACCTCCTTAGCGGGGGAAAACAATGAGCAGTTCTTC. Its translation: CATSLAGENNEQFF.

Concerning this clonotype itself: At one end the junction does not follow the germline gene, possibly because of a read error. The rearrangement links TRBV7-7 to TRBJ2-2; maybe TRBD2 (6 bases). The CDR3 covers 14 residues. Germline values: CDR1 SSHAT, CDR2 FNYEAQ (reference sequence). CDR3 bases: TGTGCTAGCAGCGCTACGACCGGGGGCGGGGAGCTGTTTTTT. Translation: CASSATTGGGELFF.